This T cell receptor beta chain was sequenced for a study of cytomegalovirus exposure and HLA in healthy donors. PCR used 60 Vbeta primers and 13 Jbeta primers. Generated by immunoSEQ multiplex PCR, the TCRdb table keeps only in-frame clones and is missing some. The sample yields roughly 190,000 clones, 60% to 80% seen once. The length of the CDR3 is 15 residues. Germline V gene lookup returns CDR1 MGHDK and CDR2 SYGVNS. V was clipped by 3 bases and J by 2 bases, with 11 bases between them. This clone was recorded a few times. The sample was PBMCs. This chain connects TRBV25-1 to TRBJ1-5, with unresolved D. This TCR came from a woman in her 30s in good health and CMV-seropositive. CDR3 nucleotides: TGTGCCAGCAGTGACCCCAAGGGAGGCAATCAGCCCCAGCATTTT. Residues: CASSDPKGGNQPQHF.